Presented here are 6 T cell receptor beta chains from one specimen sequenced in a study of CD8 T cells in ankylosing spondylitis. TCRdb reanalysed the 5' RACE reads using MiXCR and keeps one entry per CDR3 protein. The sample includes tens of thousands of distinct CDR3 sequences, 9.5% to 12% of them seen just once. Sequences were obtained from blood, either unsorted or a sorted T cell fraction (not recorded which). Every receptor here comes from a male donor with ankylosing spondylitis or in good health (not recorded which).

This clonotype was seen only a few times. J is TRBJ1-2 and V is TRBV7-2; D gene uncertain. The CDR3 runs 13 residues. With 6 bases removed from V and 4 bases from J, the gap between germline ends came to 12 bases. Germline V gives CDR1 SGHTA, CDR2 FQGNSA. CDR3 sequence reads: CASSIGGFYGYTF. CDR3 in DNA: TGTGCCAGCAGTATCGGTGGCTTCTATGGCTACACCTTC.

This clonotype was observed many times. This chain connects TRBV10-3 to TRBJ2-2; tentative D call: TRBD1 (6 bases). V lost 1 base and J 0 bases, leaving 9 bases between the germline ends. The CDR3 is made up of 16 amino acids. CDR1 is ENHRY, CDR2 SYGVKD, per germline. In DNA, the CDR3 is TGTGCCATCAGTGAGTTAACAGGGCCGAACACCGGGGAGCTGTTTTTT. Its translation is CAISELTGPNTGELFF.

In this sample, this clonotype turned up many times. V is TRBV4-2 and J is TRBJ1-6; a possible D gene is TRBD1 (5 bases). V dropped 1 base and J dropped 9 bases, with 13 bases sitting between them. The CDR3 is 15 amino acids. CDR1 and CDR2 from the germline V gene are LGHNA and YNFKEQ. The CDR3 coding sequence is TGTGCCAGCAGCCAAGTTCGGGACGCACTTTCACCCCTCCACTTT. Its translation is CASSQVRDALSPLHF.

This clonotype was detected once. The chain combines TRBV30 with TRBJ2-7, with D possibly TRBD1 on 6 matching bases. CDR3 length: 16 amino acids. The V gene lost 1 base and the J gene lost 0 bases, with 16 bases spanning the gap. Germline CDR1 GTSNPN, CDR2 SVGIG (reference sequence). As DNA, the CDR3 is TGTGCCTGGAGTGGTTGGGACATCTTGAGCTCCTACGAGCAGTACTTC. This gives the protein CAWSGWDILSSYEQYF.

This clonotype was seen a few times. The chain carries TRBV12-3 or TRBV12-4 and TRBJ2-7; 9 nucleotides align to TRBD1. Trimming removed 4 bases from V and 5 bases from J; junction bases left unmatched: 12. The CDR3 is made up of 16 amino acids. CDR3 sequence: CASSSRTGAVFHEQYF. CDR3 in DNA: TGTGCCAGCAGTTCCCGGACAGGGGCGGTTTTCCACGAGCAGTACTTC.

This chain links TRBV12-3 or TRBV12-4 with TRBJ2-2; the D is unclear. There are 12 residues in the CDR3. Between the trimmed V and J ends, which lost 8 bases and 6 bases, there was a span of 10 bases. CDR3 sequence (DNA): TGTGCCAGCCGAGTTATCTCCGGGGAGCTGTTTTTT. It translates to CASRVISGELFF.